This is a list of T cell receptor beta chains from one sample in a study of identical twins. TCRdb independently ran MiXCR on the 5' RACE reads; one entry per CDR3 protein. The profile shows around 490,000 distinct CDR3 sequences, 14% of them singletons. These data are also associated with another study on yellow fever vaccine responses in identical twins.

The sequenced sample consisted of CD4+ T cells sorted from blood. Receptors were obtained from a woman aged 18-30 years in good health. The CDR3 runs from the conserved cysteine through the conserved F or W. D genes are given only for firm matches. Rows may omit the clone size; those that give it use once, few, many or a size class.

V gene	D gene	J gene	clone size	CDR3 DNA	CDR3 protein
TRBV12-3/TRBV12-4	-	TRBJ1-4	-	TGTGCCAGCAGAATAGGACAGCCAGCGTCAACTAATGAAAAACTGTTTTTT	CASRIGQPASTNEKLFF
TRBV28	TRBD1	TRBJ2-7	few	TGTGCCAGCAGTCCTCCGAGGACAGGGGGCGGGAACTACGAGCAGTACTTC	CASSPPRTGGGNYEQYF
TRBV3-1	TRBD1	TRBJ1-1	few	TGTGCCAGCAGCCATATGGACAGGGGGCTTTCTGAAGCTTTCTTT	CASSHMDRGLSEAFF
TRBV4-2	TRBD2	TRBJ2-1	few	TGTGCCAGCAGCCAATCTAGCGGCGGAATCCATGAGCAGTTCTTC	CASSQSSGGIHEQFF
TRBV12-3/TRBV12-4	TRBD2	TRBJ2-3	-	TGTGCCTGCAGTTTAGCGAGGCGGGGACTAGCGGGGGCCCGTGATACGCAGTATTTT	CACSLARRGLAGARDTQYF
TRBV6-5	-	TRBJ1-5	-	TGTGCCAGCAGTTACTCGTGGGGGGAGGATCAGCCCCAGCATTTT	CASSYSWGEDQPQHF
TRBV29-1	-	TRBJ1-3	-	TGCAGCGTTGAAGGGTTGACGGGGAACACCATATATTTT	CSVEGLTGNTIYF
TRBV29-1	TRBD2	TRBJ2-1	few	TGCAGCGTTCATTTAGCGGGACGATACAATGAGCAGTTCTTC	CSVHLAGRYNEQFF
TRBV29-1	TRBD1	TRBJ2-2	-	TGCAGCGTTGTCCCCGGGACAGTCACCGGGGAGCTGTTTTTT	CSVVPGTVTGELFF
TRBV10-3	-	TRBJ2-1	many	TGTGCCATCAGGAGCGGTAGCTCCTACAATGAGCAGTTCTTC	CAIRSGSSYNEQFF
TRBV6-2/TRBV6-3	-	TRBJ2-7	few	TGTGCCAGCAGCCGGCAGCGGACGGACCTTTACGAGCAGTACTTC	CASSRQRTDLYEQYF
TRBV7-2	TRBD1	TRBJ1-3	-	TGTGCCAGCAGCGACCCCGGGACAGGGGCCGGAAACACCATATATTTT	CASSDPGTGAGNTIYF
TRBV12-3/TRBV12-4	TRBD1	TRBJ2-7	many	TGTGCCAGCAGTCCGACAGGGGAGCAGTACTTC	CASSPTGEQYF
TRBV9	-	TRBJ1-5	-	TGTGCCAGCAGCAAGGGTCTTTTGGGTCAGCCCCAGCATTTT	CASSKGLLGQPQHF